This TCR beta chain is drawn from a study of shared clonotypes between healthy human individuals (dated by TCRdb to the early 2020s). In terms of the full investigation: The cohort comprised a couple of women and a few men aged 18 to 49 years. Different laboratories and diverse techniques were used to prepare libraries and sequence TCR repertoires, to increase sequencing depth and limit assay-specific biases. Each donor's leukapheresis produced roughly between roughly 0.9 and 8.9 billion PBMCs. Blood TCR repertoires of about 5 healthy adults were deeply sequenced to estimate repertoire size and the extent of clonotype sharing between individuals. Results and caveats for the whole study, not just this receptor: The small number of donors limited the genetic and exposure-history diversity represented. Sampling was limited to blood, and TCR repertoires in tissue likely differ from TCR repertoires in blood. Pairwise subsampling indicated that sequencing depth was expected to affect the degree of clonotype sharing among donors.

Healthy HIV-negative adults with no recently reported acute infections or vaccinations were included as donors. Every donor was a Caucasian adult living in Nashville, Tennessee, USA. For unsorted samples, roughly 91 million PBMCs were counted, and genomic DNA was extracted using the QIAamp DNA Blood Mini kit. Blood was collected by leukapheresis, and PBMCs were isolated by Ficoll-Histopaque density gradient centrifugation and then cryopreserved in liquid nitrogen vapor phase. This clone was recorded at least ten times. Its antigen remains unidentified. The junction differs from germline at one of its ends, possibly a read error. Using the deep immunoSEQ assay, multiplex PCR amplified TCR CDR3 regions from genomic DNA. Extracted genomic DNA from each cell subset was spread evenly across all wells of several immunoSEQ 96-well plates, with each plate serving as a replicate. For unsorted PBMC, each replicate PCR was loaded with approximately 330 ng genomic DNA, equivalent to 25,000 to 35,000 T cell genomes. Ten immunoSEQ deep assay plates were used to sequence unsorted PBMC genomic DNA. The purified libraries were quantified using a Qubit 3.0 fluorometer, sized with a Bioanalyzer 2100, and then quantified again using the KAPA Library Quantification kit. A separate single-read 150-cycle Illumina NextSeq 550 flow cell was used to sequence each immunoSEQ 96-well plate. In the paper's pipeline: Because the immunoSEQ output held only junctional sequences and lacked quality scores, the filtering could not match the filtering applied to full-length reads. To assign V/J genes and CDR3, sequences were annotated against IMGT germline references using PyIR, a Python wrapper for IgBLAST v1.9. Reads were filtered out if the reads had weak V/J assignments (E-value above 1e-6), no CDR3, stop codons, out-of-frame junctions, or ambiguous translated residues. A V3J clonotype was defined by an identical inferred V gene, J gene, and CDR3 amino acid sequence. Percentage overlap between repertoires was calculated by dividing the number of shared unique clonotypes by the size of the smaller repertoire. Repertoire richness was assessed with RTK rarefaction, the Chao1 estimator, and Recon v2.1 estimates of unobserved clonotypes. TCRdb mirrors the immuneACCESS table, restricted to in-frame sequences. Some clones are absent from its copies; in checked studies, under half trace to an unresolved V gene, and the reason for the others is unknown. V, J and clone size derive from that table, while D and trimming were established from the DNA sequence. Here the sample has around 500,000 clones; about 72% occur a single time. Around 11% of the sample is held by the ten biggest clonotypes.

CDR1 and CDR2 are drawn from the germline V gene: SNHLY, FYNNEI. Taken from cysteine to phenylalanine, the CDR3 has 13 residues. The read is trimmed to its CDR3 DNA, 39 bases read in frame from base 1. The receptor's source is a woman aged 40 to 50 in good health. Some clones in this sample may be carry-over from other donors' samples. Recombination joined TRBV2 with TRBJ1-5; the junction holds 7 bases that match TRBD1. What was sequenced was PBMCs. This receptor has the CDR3 CASREGAGQPQHF. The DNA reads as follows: TGTGCCAGCCGTGAGGGGGCCGGGCAGCCCCAGCATTTT.